These 17 T cell receptor beta chains originate from one sample sequenced in a study of blood T cell repertoires in COVID-19. Data came from immunoSEQ multiplex PCR; TCRdb stores just in-frame clones and leaves some out. The sample has some 150,000 clones, around 86% seen once. Sequenced input: peripheral blood. The receptors come from a woman aged 60-70 years with active or convalescent COVID-19.

The V gene is TRBV14, the J gene TRBJ2-1, with 8 positions matching TRBD2. Per the germline V gene, CDR1 is SGHDN and CDR2 is FVKESK. CDR3 length equals 16 residues. The junction had 13 bases not matched to a gene; V was cut back by 0 bases and J by 12 bases. CDR3 residues: CASSQERYGRAFGQFF. The CDR3 nucleotides read TGTGCCAGCAGCCAAGAAAGGTACGGGAGGGCCTTTGGGCAGTTCTTC.

The chain is built from TRBV6-5 and TRBJ1-4; maybe TRBD1 (5 bases). V dropped 6 bases and J dropped 8 bases, with 19 bases sitting between them. The CDR3 has 15 residues. Looked up from germline, CDR1 is MNHEY and CDR2 is SVGAGI. CDR3 bases: TGTGCCAGCAGCCAAGATGCCGGGGGTGGCGAAAAACTGTTTTTT. Translating gives CASSQDAGGGEKLFF.

This clone was recorded only once. The rearrangement uses TRBV7-9 and TRBJ2-5, with D possibly being TRBD1 (6 bases). The CDR3 spans 13 residues. In germline, CDR1 is SEHNR, CDR2 FQNEAQ (reference sequence). V lost 7 bases and J lost 3, with 12 bases in between. The CDR3 DNA sequence: TGTGCCAGCACCCACAGGGCGAAAGAGACCCAGTACTTC. The encoded protein is CASTHRAKETQYF.

The genes are TRBV19 and TRBJ1-2, with D perhaps matching TRBD1 (5 bases). Germline loops: CDR1 LNHDA, CDR2 SQIVND (reference sequence). The CDR3 spans 13 residues. V was pared by 8 bases and J by 6 bases, with 16 bases between. CDR3 DNA: TGTGCCAGTCGGAGGAGGGGAGGGGATGGCTACACCTTC. Amino acid sequence: CASRRRGGDGYTF.

This chain connects TRBV7-8 to TRBJ1-2, with TRBD1 matching 7 bases. The V gene's germline CDR1 is SGHVS and CDR2 FQNEAQ. Trimming at V came to 3 bases and at J to 6 bases, leaving 7 bases not matched to a gene. The length of the CDR3 is 14 residues. CDR3 in amino acids: CASSFGQGGHGYTF. The CDR3 DNA is TGTGCCAGCAGCTTTGGGCAGGGGGGACATGGCTACACCTTC.

The chain uses TRBV6-6 and TRBJ1-1; D is undetermined. Germline CDR1 reads MNHNY; CDR2 reads SVGAGI (reference sequence). The CDR3 is made up of 13 amino acids. Trimming removed 5 bases at V and 1 base at J, with 8 bases between. DNA of the CDR3: TGTGCCAGCAGTCCTAGCGGGAACACTGAAGCTTTCTTT. Translation gives CASSPSGNTEAFF.

This clone came up once. The genes are TRBV9 and TRBJ1-4; the D is unclear. Germline V lookup: CDR1 SGDLS, CDR2 YYNGEE. There are 15 residues in the CDR3. V lost 2 bases to trimming and J lost 4 bases, with 12 bases between them. CDR3 nucleotide sequence: TGTGCCAGCAGCGTTGGGAGTGGGGATAATGAAAAACTGTTTTTT. Protein sequence: CASSVGSGDNEKLFF.

The rearrangement uses TRBV7-9 and TRBJ2-1; no definite D call. Trimming shortened V by 1 base and J by 0 bases, and 10 bases separated the two germline ends. CDR3 length: 16 residues. The V gene's germline CDR1 is SEHNR and CDR2 FQNEAQ (reference sequence). The CDR3 is CASSLEWSSSYNEQFF. Written as DNA, the CDR3 is TGTGCCAGCAGCTTAGAATGGAGTAGCTCCTACAATGAGCAGTTCTTC.

The genes are TRBV19 and TRBJ1-1; the D is unclear. Trimming took off 2 bases at V and 4 bases at J, with 14 bases between the two ends. Germline V gene lookup returns CDR1 LNHDA and CDR2 SQIVND (reference sequence). This CDR3 is built from 15 residues. CDR3 nucleotides: TGTGCCAGTAGTATACTAAGGATAGAGGGCACTGAAGCTTTCTTT. Protein sequence: CASSILRIEGTEAFF.

The V gene is TRBV19, the J gene TRBJ2-1; 12 bases fit TRBD2. CDR1 LNHDA and CDR2 SQIVND come from the germline V gene (reference sequence). V trimming: 8 bases; J trimming: 4 bases; junction bases outside the gene matches: 3. This CDR3 is built from 14 residues. The CDR3, as DNA: TGTGCCAGTCAGACTAGCGGGGGATACAATGAGCAGTTCTTC. This codes for CASQTSGGYNEQFF.

This sequence joins TRBV4-3 and TRBJ2-5; 10 positions agree with TRBD2. The J segment lost 1 base and the V segment lost 3 bases, leaving 2 bases of the junction unmatched. This CDR3 comprises 15 residues. Germline V gene sequence: CDR1 LGHNA, CDR2 YSLEER. As DNA, the CDR3 is TGCGCCAGCAGCCAGGGACTAGCGCCCCAAGAGACCCAGTACTTC. Protein: CASSQGLAPQETQYF.

J is TRBJ2-2 and V is TRBV5-1; 10 bases line up with TRBD2. J was trimmed by 7 bases and V by 0 bases; bases with no gene match: 3. The germline V gene has CDR1 SGHRS and CDR2 YFSETQ. This CDR3 region has 15 residues. The CDR3 DNA follows: TGCGCCAGCAGCTTGGAACTAGCGGGAATCGGGGAGCTGTTTTTT. Translation: CASSLELAGIGELFF. The full variable domain, rest sourced from reference TRBV5-1 and TRBJ2-2, is KAGVTQTPRYLIKTRGQQVTLSCSPISGHRSVSWYQQTPGQGLQFLFEYFSETQRNKGNFPGRFSGRQFSNSRSEMNVSTLELGDSALYLCASSLELAGIGELFFGEGSRLTVL.

This clone has just a few counts. The J gene is TRBJ1-2, the V gene TRBV19, with TRBD1 matching over 11 bases. V lost 4 bases and J lost 3; bases outside the gene matches: 4. The CDR3 runs to 15 residues. Germline V CDR1 and CDR2: LNHDA, SQIVND (reference sequence). In DNA, the CDR3 is TGTGCCAGTAGTACCCTGGGACAGGGGGACTATGGCTACACCTTC. It yields the protein CASSTLGQGDYGYTF.

The chain links TRBV10-2 to TRBJ2-7, with a tentative D call TRBD2 (6 bases). The V and J ends lost 2 bases and 2 bases respectively, with 10 bases between them. Germline V gene sequence: CDR1 WSHSY, CDR2 SAAADI. The CDR3 contains 14 residues. The chain's CDR3 is CASSEQRATYEQYF. The DNA of the CDR3 is TGCGCCAGCAGTGAGCAGCGGGCAACCTACGAGCAGTACTTC.

This clone was seen a single time. V usage is TRBV2 and J usage is TRBJ1-5; D may be TRBD1 (6 bases). V was shortened by 4 bases and J by 2 bases, with 12 bases between the two germline ends. The CDR3 contains 15 residues. The germline gives CDR1 SNHLY, CDR2 FYNNEI. The CDR3 DNA sequence: TGTGCCAGCAGTGTGCGGACAGATCGCAATCAGCCCCAGCATTTT. The encoded protein is CASSVRTDRNQPQHF. The full variable domain, completed using reference TRBV2 and TRBJ1-5, is EPEVTQTPSHQVTQMGQEVILRCVPISNHLYFYWYRQILGQKVEFLVSFYNNEISEKSEIFDDQFSVERPDGSNFTLKIRSTKLEDSAMYFCASSVRTDRNQPQHFGDGTRLSIL.

The rearrangement links TRBV25-1 to TRBJ2-5; D is possibly TRBD1 (5 bases). The CDR3 spans 15 residues. Germline loops: CDR1 MGHDK, CDR2 SYGVNS. The V end was cut by 2 bases, the J end by 3 bases, with 13 bases between. CDR3 DNA: TGTGCCAGCAGTGAACAGGGATTAGGGAAAGAGACCCAGTACTTC. As protein: CASSEQGLGKETQYF.

The rearrangement links TRBV7-2 to TRBJ1-1, with 7 bases fitting TRBD1. The J segment lost 0 bases and the V segment lost 4 bases, leaving 5 bases of the junction unmatched. CDR3 length: 15 residues. Per germline, CDR1 SGHTA and CDR2 FQGNSA. In DNA, the CDR3 is TGTGCCAGCAGCTCGCAGGGACAGATGAACACTGAAGCTTTCTTT. Protein sequence: CASSSQGQMNTEAFF. The full variable domain, with the rest looked up from reference TRBV7-2 and TRBJ1-1, is GAGVSQSPSNKVTEKGKDVELRCDPISGHTALYWYRQSLGQGLEFLIYFQGNSAPDKSGLPSDRFSAERTGGSVSTLTIQRTQQEDSAVYLCASSSQGQMNTEAFFGQGTRLTVV.